The 10 T cell receptor beta chains reported below all come from one sample, sequenced in a study of identifying expanded T cells in peripheral blood. Profiled with immunoSEQ multiplex PCR; TCRdb holds only in-frame clones, not every one. The sample gives 100,000 to 150,000 clones, more than 75% of which show up once; 3.3% is in the top ten. The sequenced material came from blood. The receptors were gathered from a person aged 18-70 years in good health.

The rearrangement uses TRBV4-3 and TRBJ1-1, with D possibly matching TRBD1 (5 bases). Germline V CDR1 and CDR2: LGHNA, YSLEER. Trimming stripped 1 base from V and 5 bases from J, with 8 bases between. The CDR3 runs 13 residues. CDR3 sequence reads: CASSQGGVTEAFF. Here the CDR3 DNA reads TGCGCCAGCAGCCAAGGGGGGGTTACTGAAGCTTTCTTT.

The gene calls are TRBV9 and TRBJ1-2; D uncertain. The CDR3 extends over 14 amino acids. V was cut by 0 bases and J by 3 bases, with 9 bases left in between. Germline-derived CDR1 and CDR2 are SGDLS and YYNGEE. In DNA, the CDR3 is TGTGCCAGCAGCGTAGGGGAAGGCTACTATGGCTACACCTTC. It is translated as CASSVGEGYYGYTF.

The chain is built from TRBV5-8 and TRBJ1-5; D is unclear. The CDR3 is made up of 14 amino acids. V shed 0 bases and J shed 3 bases, with 7 bases lying between them. Germline V gene lookup returns CDR1 SGHTS and CDR2 YDEGEE. The CDR3 region has the DNA TGTGCCAGCAGCTTGGGGGTATCCAATCAGCCCCAGCATTTT. This sequence encodes CASSLGVSNQPQHF.

The rearrangement uses TRBV6-1 and TRBJ2-1; D not resolved. The CDR3 runs to 12 residues. V shed 7 bases and J shed 7 bases, with 11 bases lying between them. CDR1 is MNHNS, CDR2 SASEGT, per germline. The CDR3 protein is CASTERPNEQFF. CDR3 DNA sequence: TGTGCCAGCACCGAGCGCCCAAATGAGCAGTTCTTC.

This clone occurred a few times. CDR3 nucleotide sequence: TGTGCCAGCAGTTACTACAGCTCGAACACTGAAGCTTTCTTT. It specifies CASSYYSSNTEAFF. The genes are TRBV6-6 and TRBJ1-1; D is uncertain. Trimming shortened V by 1 base and J by 1 base, and 7 bases separated the two germline ends. Per the germline V gene, CDR1 is MNHNY and CDR2 is SVGAGI (reference sequence). The length of the CDR3 is 14 residues.

V is TRBV7-3 and J is TRBJ2-5, with D possibly called TRBD1 or TRBD2 (6 bases each). Germline CDR1 and CDR2: SGHTA and FQGTGA. The V end lost 5 bases, the J end lost 5 bases, and 18 bases lay between the germline ends. The CDR3 loop spans 15 amino acids. As DNA, the CDR3 is TGTGCCAGCAGCCGAGGGGGGCTAGTTGGTGAGACCCAGTACTTC. This encodes CASSRGGLVGETQYF.

This chain uses TRBV30 with TRBJ2-3; D is uncertain. The CDR3 sequence is 13 residues long. With 0 bases removed from V and 4 bases from J, the gap between germline ends came to 8 bases. Per germline, CDR1 GTSNPN and CDR2 SVGIG (reference sequence). The CDR3 sequence: CAWSVSSADTQYF. The CDR3 coding sequence is TGTGCCTGGAGTGTGTCTAGTGCAGATACGCAGTATTTT.

The rearrangement links TRBV19 to TRBJ2-1; TRBD2 is a possible D gene (6 bases). This CDR3 comprises 18 residues. Trimming removed 0 bases from V and 0 bases from J, with 15 bases in between. From germline, CDR1 is LNHDA and CDR2 SQIVND (reference sequence). Here the CDR3 reads CASSIDMGGPSSYNEQFF. For the CDR3, the DNA is TGTGCCAGTAGTATAGATATGGGAGGACCGAGCTCCTACAATGAGCAGTTCTTC. Together with reference TRBV19 and TRBJ2-1, the CDR3 gives the full variable domain: DGGITQSPKYLFRKEGQNVTLSCEQNLNHDAMYWYRQDPGQGLRLIYYSQIVNDFQKGDIAEGYSVSREKKESFPLTVTSAQKNPTAFYLCASSIDMGGPSSYNEQFFGPGTRLTVL.

The V and J genes are TRBV7-2 and TRBJ1-3; TRBD1 is a possible D gene (5 bases). This CDR3 spans 16 amino acids. CDR1 and CDR2 (germline): SGHTA, FQGNSA. V gave up 1 base and J gave up 4 bases, with 14 bases separating them. The CDR3 nucleotides read TGTGCCAGCAGCTTAGGGGGCTCGACACAAGGAAACACCATATATTTT. Translated: CASSLGGSTQGNTIYF.

The gene calls are TRBV4-1 and TRBJ1-1, with no clear D. Trimming left V 6 bases short and J 2 bases short, with 10 bases between. The germline CDR1 and CDR2 sequences are MGHRA and YSYEKL. This CDR3 has 13 amino acids. DNA for the CDR3: TGCGCCAGCAGGAGGGAGGACAACACTGAAGCTTTCTTT. Its translation is CASRREDNTEAFF.